There are a few counts of the clone carrying this TCR beta chain. Its cognate antigen is unknown. Assay execution took place at the deep level. Repertoires were generated with immunoSEQ multiplex PCR, while TCRdb's copy carries only in-frame clones and drops some. The table records fewer than 400,000 clones, around 74% of them present only once. The entry originates in a study of shared clonotypes between healthy human individuals. Findings and limits, study-wide: The sampled material consisted only of blood, and tissue repertoires are likely to differ. Generally, naive subsets (rather than memory subsets) showed larger estimated richness. Even with large depth, rarefaction showed that sorted-subset sequencing was incomplete.

The clonotype comes from a young man in good health. Sequenced sample: memory CD4+ T cells sorted from blood. Subset here: CD45RA-negative fraction.

CDR3 in amino acids: CASSVALIDTEAFF. CDR3 bases: TGTGCCAGCAGCGTAGCCCTAATTGACACTGAAGCTTTCTTT. The chain couples TRBV9 to TRBJ1-1; D remains ambiguous. The V gene's germline CDR1 is SGDLS and CDR2 YYNGEE. Trimming pared 0 bases from V and 3 bases from J, leaving 9 bases between. This CDR3 has 14 residues.